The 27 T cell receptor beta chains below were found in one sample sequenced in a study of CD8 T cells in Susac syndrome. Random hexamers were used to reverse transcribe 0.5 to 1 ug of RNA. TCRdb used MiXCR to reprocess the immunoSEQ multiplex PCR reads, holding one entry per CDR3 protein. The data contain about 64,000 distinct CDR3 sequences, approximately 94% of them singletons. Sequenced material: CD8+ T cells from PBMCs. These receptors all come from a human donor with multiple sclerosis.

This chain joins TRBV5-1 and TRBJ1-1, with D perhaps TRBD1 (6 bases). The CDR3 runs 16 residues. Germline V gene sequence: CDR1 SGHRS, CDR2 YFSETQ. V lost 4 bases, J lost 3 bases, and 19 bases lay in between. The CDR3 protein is CASSPDWGAIDTEAFF. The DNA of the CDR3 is TGCGCCAGCAGCCCTGACTGGGGGGCGATAGACACTGAAGCTTTCTTT.

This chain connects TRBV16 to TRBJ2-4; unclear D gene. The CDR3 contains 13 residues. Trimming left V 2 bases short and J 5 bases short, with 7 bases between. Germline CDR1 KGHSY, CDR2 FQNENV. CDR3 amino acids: CASSQDRQNIQYF. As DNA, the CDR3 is TGTGCCAGCAGCCAAGATCGCCAAAACATTCAGTACTTC.

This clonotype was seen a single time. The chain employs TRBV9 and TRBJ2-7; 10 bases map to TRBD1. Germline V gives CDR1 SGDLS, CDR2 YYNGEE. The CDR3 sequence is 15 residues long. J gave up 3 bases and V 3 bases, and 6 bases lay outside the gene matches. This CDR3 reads CASSGTTGGIYEQYF. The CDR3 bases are TGTGCCAGCAGCGGCACGACAGGGGGCATCTACGAGCAGTACTTC.

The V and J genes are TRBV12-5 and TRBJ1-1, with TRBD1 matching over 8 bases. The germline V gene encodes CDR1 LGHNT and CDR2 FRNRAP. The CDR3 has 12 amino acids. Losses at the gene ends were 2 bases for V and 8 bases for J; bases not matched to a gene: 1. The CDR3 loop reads CASGLQGAEAFF. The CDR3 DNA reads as TGTGCTAGTGGTTTGCAGGGGGCCGAAGCTTTCTTT. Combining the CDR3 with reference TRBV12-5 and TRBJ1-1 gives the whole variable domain DARVTQTPRHKVTEMGQEVTMRCQPILGHNTVFWYRQTMMQGLELLAYFRNRAPLDDSGMPKDRFSAEMPDATLATLKIQPSEPRDSAVYFCASGLQGAEAFFGQGTRLTVV.

The CDR3 region is CSVDYTTGRAWGYTF. The DNA of the CDR3 is TGCAGCGTTGATTATACGACAGGGCGCGCTTGGGGCTACACCTTC. The V gene is TRBV29-1, the J gene TRBJ1-2; 7 bases line up with TRBD1. CDR1 and CDR2 from the germline V gene are SQVTM and ANQGSEA. The CDR3 is 15 amino acids. V trimming: 3 bases; J trimming: 8 bases; junction bases outside the gene matches: 15. The whole variable domain, remainder taken from reference TRBV29-1 and TRBJ1-2, is SAVISQKPSRDICQRGTSLTIQCQVDSQVTMMFWYRQQPGQSLTLIATANQGSEATYESGFVIDKFPISRPNLTFSTLTVSNMSPEDSSIYLCSVDYTTGRAWGYTFGSGTRLTVV.

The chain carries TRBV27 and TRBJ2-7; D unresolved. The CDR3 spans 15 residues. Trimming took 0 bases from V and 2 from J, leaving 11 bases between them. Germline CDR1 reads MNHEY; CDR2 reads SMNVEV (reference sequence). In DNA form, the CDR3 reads TGTGCCAGCAGTTTATCGGCGGCCCTGGCCTACGAGCAGTACTTC. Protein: CASSLSAALAYEQYF.

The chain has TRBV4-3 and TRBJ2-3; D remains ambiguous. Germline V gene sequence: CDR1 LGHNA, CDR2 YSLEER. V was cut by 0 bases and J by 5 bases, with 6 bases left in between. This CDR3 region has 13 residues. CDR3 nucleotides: TGCGCCAGCAGCCAAGATTCTAGAGATACGCAGTATTTT. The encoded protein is CASSQDSRDTQYF.

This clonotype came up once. CDR3 region: CASMARAVPYEQYF. For the CDR3, the DNA is TGTGCCAGCATGGCCCGCGCAGTACCCTACGAGCAGTACTTC. The rearrangement joins TRBV27 to TRBJ2-7; D is ambiguous. Trimming cost V 7 bases and J 2 bases, with 15 bases left between them. The CDR3 spans 14 residues. CDR1 is MNHEY and CDR2 is SMNVEV in the germline V gene (reference sequence).

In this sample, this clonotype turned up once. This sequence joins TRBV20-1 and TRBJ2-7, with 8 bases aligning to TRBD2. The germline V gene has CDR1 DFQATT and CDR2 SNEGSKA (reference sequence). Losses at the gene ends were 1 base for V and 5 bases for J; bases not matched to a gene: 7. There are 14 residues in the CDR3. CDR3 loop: CSARGLASGDEQYF. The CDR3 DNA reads TGCAGTGCTAGAGGACTAGCGTCGGGAGACGAGCAGTACTTC.

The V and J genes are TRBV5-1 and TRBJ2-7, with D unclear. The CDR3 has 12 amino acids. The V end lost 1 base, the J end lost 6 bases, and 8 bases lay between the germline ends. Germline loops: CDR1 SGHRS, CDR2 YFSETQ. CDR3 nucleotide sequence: TGCGCCAGCAGCTTGAATCTGCGCGAGCAGTACTTC. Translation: CASSLNLREQYF. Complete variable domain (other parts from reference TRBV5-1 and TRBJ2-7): KAGVTQTPRYLIKTRGQQVTLSCSPISGHRSVSWYQQTPGQGLQFLFEYFSETQRNKGNFPGRFSGRQFSNSRSEMNVSTLELGDSALYLCASSLNLREQYFGPGTRLTVT.

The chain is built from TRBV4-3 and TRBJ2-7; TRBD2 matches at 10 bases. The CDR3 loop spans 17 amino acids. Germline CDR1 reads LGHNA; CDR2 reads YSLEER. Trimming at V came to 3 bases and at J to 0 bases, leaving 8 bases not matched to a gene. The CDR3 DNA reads TGCGCCAGCAGCCAGGACCCTAGCGGGGGAACCTCCTACGAGCAGTACTTC. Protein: CASSQDPSGGTSYEQYF.

This chain's CDR3 is CASSLGIAGNTDTQYF. In DNA, the CDR3 is TGTGCCAGCAGCTTGGGTATAGCGGGAAACACAGATACGCAGTATTTT. This chain links TRBV7-3 with TRBJ2-3; TRBD2 matches 8 bases. Germline values: CDR1 SGHTA, CDR2 FQGTGA. The CDR3 extends over 16 amino acids. V gave up 3 bases and J gave up 2 bases; unmatched junction bases: 7.

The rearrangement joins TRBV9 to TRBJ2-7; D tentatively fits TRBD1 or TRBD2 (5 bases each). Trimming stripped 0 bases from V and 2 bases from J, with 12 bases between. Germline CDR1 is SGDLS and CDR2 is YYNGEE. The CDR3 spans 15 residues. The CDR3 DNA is TGTGCCAGCAGCGTAGATGAGGGGCGCACCTACGAGCAGTACTTC. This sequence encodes CASSVDEGRTYEQYF.

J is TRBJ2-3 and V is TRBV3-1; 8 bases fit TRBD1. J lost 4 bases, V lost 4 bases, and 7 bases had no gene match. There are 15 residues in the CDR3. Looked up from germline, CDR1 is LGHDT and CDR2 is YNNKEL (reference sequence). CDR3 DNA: TGTGCCAGCAGCCCCCAGGACAGGGCCGCAGATACGCAGTATTTT. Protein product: CASSPQDRAADTQYF.

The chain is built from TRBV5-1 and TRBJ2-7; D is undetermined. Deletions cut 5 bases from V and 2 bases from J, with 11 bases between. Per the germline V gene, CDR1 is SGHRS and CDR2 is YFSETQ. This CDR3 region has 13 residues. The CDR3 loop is CASSLATTYEQYF. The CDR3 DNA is TGCGCCAGCAGTCTGGCGACAACCTACGAGCAGTACTTC.

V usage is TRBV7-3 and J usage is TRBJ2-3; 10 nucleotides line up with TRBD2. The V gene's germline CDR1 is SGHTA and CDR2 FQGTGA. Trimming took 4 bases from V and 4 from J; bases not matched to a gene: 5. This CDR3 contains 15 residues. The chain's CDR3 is CASSSLAGVADTQYF. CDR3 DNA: TGTGCCAGCAGCTCTCTAGCGGGAGTAGCAGATACGCAGTATTTT.

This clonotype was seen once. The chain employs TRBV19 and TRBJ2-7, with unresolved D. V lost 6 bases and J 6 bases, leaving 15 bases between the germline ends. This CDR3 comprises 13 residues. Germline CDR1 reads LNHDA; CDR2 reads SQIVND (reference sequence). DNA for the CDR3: TGTGCCAGTAGCACCGTAGCTTCTCTCGAGCAGTACTTC. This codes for CASSTVASLEQYF. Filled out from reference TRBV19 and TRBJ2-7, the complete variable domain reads DGGITQSPKYLFRKEGQNVTLSCEQNLNHDAMYWYRQDPGQGLRLIYYSQIVNDFQKGDIAEGYSVSREKKESFPLTVTSAQKNPTAFYLCASSTVASLEQYFGPGTRLTVT.

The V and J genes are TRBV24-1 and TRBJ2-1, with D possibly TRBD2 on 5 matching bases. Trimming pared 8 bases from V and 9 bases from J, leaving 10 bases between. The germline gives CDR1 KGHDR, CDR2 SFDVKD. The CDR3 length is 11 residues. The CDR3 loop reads CATTLEGEQFF. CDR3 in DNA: TGTGCCACCACGCTAGAGGGTGAGCAGTTCTTC.

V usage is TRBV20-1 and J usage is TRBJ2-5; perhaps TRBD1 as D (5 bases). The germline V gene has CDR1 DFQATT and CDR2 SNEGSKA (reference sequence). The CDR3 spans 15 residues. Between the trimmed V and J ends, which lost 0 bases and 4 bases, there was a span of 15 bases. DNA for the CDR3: TGCAGTGCTAGAGATCCTCAGGGAATTCCAGAGACCCAGTACTTC. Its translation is CSARDPQGIPETQYF.

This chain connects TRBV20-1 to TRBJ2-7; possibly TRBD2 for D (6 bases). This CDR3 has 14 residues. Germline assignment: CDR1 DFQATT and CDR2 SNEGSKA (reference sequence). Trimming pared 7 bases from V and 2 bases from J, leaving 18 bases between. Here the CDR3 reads CSVADYPTPYEQYF. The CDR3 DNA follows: TGCAGTGTTGCGGACTATCCGACCCCCTACGAGCAGTACTTC.

This CDR3 is CASSDLTGGQETQYF. Written as DNA, the CDR3 is TGTGCCAGCAGCGATCTCACAGGGGGCCAAGAGACCCAGTACTTC. The chain has TRBV5-4 and TRBJ2-5; 8 bases are shared with TRBD1. Looked up from germline, CDR1 is SGHNT and CDR2 is YYREEE (reference sequence). CDR3 length equals 15 residues. Germline trimming cut 4 bases from V and 1 base from J; bases unmatched to any gene: 6.

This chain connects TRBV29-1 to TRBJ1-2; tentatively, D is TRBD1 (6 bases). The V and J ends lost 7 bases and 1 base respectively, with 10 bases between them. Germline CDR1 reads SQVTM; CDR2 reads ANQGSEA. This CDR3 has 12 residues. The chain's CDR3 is CSEGGFNYGYTF. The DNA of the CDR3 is TGCAGCGAGGGGGGGTTTAACTATGGCTACACCTTC. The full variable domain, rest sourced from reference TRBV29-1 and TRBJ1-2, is SAVISQKPSRDICQRGTSLTIQCQVDSQVTMMFWYRQQPGQSLTLIATANQGSEATYESGFVIDKFPISRPNLTFSTLTVSNMSPEDSSIYLCSEGGFNYGYTFGSGTRLTVV.

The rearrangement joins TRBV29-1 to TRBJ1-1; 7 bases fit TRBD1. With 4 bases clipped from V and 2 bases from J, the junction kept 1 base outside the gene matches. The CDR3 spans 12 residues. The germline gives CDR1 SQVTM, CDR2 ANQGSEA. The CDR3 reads CSVGQGNTEAFF. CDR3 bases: TGCAGCGTTGGACAGGGAAACACTGAAGCTTTCTTT. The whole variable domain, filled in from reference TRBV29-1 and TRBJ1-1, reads SAVISQKPSRDICQRGTSLTIQCQVDSQVTMMFWYRQQPGQSLTLIATANQGSEATYESGFVIDKFPISRPNLTFSTLTVSNMSPEDSSIYLCSVGQGNTEAFFGQGTRLTVV.

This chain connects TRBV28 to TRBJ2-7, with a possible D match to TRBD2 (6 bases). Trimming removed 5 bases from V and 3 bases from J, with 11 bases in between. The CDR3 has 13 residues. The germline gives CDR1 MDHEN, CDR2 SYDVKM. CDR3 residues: CASSTDSGYEQYF. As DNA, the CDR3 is TGTGCCAGCAGTACCGATAGCGGCTACGAGCAGTACTTC.

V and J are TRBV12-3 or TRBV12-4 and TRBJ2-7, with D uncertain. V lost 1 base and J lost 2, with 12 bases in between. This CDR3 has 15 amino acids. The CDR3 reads CASSLVGGQAYEQYF. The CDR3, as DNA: TGTGCCAGCAGTTTAGTAGGTGGGCAAGCCTACGAGCAGTACTTC.

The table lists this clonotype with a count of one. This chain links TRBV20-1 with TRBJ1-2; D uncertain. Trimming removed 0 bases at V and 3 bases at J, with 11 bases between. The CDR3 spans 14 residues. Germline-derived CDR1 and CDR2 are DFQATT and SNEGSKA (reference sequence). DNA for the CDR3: TGCAGTGCTAGAGATCGGGTGGCGGACTATGGCTACACCTTC. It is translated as CSARDRVADYGYTF.

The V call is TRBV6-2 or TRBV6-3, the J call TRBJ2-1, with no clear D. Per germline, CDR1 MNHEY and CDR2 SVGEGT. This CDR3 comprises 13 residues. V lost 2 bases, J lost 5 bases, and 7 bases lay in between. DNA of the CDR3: TGTGCCAGCAGTTACAACAGCAACAATGAGCAGTTCTTC. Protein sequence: CASSYNSNNEQFF.